Listed below are T cell receptor beta chains from one sample, sequenced in a study of blood T cell repertoires in COVID-19. TCRdb's copy holds only in-frame clones and misses some; the assay was immunoSEQ multiplex PCR. The table lists a few hundred thousand clones, approximately 88% of them singletons. The sequencing sample was made of PBMCs or T cells enriched from blood (not recorded which). The receptor set was obtained from a woman between 40 and 55 years old who had been exposed to COVID-19. Both conserved end residues are part of each CDR3. Clone size is shown for a subset of rows, as once, few, many or a class of expanded clone.

>TRBJ1-5|NA|TRBV28
CASSLGTGGRNQPQHF
>TRBJ1-1|once|TRBV28
CASSYSGTFGTEAFF
>TRBJ1-5|NA|TRBV7-9
CASSPYGHNQPQHF
>TRBJ1-2|NA|TRBV12-3/TRBV12-4
CASSLGRGPGYTF
>TRBJ1-2|NA|TRBV19
CASSDEGQGSYGYTF
>TRBJ2-1|NA|TRBV9
CASSAEGTDSSYNEQFF
>TRBJ1-1|NA|TRBV9
CASSVSPGGTEAFF
>TRBJ2-5|NA|TRBV7-2
CASSAAPRTFQETQYF
>TRBJ2-1|NA|TRBV11-2
CASSLGGQGMTEQFF
>TRBJ2-2|NA|TRBV27
CASSLEGSYTGELFF
>TRBJ1-6|NA|TRBV28
CASSPARTGTIALHF
>TRBJ2-3|once|TRBV7-7
CASSPELTSTDTQYF
>TRBJ1-2|once|TRBV28
CASTEDREDYGYTF
>TRBJ2-7|NA|TRBV6-2/TRBV6-3
CASSYTLRGGSYEQYF
>TRBJ1-1|NA|TRBV7-9
CASDREVTEAFF
>TRBJ1-1|NA|TRBV7-3
CASSSGQRGSEAFF
>TRBJ1-1|NA|TRBV7-3
CASSLYRGLNTEAFF
>TRBJ2-1|NA|TRBV4-2
CASSRGKRGSSYNEQFF
>TRBJ2-2|once|TRBV18
CASSPNTGAPGELFF
>TRBJ2-7|NA|TRBV7-2
CASSFLGLASEQYF
>TRBJ2-7|NA|TRBV4-3
CASSQDYGDRPSREQYF
>TRBJ1-2|few|TRBV5-4
CASQLDSPNYGYTF
>TRBJ1-3|NA|TRBV7-9
CASSPGSPGNTIYF
>TRBJ1-1|NA|TRBV11-2
CASSPGLGTEAFF
>TRBJ2-5|NA|TRBV28
CASTDTQETQYF
>TRBJ2-3|NA|TRBV9
CASSVVPASAGYTDTQYF
>TRBJ1-1|NA|TRBV15
CATTPRGGLVQQRTEAFF
>TRBJ1-6|NA|TRBV29-1
CSVAHGTGLNSPLHF
>TRBJ2-5|NA|TRBV10-3
CAISADSLETQYF
>TRBJ2-7|NA|TRBV27
CASSLVGQGPLKQYF
>TRBJ1-1|NA|TRBV28
CASNPRVWNTEAFF
>TRBJ2-3|once|TRBV7-2
CASSLVAAGGFTDTQYF
>TRBJ2-1|NA|TRBV5-1
CASSLGIRSYNEQFF
>TRBJ1-1|once|TRBV28
CASSFGGRLSAFF
>TRBJ2-2|once|TRBV19
CASSIFGGGTGELFF
>TRBJ2-7|NA|TRBV7-2
CASSGGQGAYEQYF
>TRBJ2-1|NA|TRBV19
CASSIGRQGALEQFF
>TRBJ1-1|NA|TRBV7-3
CASSFTGDTEAFF
>TRBJ1-3|NA|TRBV25-1
CASRPNRGNTIYF
>TRBJ2-5|NA|TRBV4-3
CASSLTGGETQYF